This T cell receptor (beta chain) is from a study of CD8+CD57+ T cells in acquired aplastic anemia. The V and J ends lost 5 bases and 8 bases, in that order; junction bases with no gene match: 5. The germline gives CDR1 SEHNR, CDR2 FQNEAQ (reference sequence). The length of the CDR3 is 15 residues. The study, taken as a whole, reports: Patients and healthy controls showed no significant CD8+ Simpson's diversity difference. Overlap between patients and controls comprised roughly 30 CD8+ CDR3 sequences.

This clonotype was seen at least ten times. The antigen is not known. Researchers used genomic DNA as the template to profile TCR beta VDJ and CDR3. One entry per CDR3 protein results from TCRdb running MiXCR on the reads. This table has fewer than 100,000 distinct CDR3 sequences, roughly half appearing once. The rearrangement links TRBV7-9 to TRBJ2-1, with 14 positions matching TRBD2. Sequencing used sorted CD4+, CD8+, or CD8+CD57+ T cells (not recorded which) from PBMCs. The clonotype originates from a human donor in good health, serving as a control. CDR3 coding DNA: TGTGCCAGCAGCCCGACTAGCGGGGGGGGGTATGAGCAGTTCTTC. As protein: CASSPTSGGGYEQFF.